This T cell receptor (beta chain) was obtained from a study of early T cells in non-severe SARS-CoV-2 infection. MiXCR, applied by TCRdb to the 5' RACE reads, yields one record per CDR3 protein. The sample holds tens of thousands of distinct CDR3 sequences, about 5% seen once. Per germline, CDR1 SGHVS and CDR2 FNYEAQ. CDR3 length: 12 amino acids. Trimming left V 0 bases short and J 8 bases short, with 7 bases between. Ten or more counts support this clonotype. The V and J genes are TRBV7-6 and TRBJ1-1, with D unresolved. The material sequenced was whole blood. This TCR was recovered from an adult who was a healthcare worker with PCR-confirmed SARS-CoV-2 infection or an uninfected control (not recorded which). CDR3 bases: TGTGCCAGCAGCTTAGCGCGCGGGGAAGCTTTCTTT. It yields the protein CASSLARGEAFF.